The 12 T cell receptor beta chains in this list originate from one sample, sequenced in a study of T cell responses to AZD1222 COVID-19 vaccine. TCRdb's table, derived via immunoSEQ multiplex PCR, lists solely in-frame clones and lacks some. The data contain 180,000 or so clones, roughly nine tenths of them singletons. Specimen: peripheral blood, collected 28 days after the second AZD1222 dose. All receptors derive from an adult who received the AZD1222 COVID-19 vaccine.

V gene TRBV28 combines with J gene TRBJ2-4, with D hard to call. Trimming removed 6 bases at V and 0 bases at J, with 18 bases between. The CDR3 sequence is 17 residues long. CDR1 and CDR2 (germline): MDHEN, SYDVKM. The CDR3 loop reads CASSQSLGTLAKNIQYF. CDR3 in DNA: TGTGCCAGCAGCCAGTCCCTCGGCACATTAGCCAAAAACATTCAGTACTTC.

This chain links TRBV5-1 with TRBJ1-1; D may be TRBD1 (5 bases). This CDR3 is 15 amino acids long. V was shortened by 4 bases and J by 6 bases, with 19 bases between the two germline ends. Germline CDR1 and CDR2: SGHRS and YFSETQ. The CDR3 nucleotides are TGCGCCAGCAGCGGGCAACCTTTGAGAGGGGCTGAAGCTTTCTTT. As protein: CASSGQPLRGAEAFF.

The CDR3 region is CASSGLAGGFPYNEQFF. The CDR3 DNA reads TGTGCCAGCAGTGGGCTAGCGGGAGGATTTCCCTACAATGAGCAGTTCTTC. V is TRBV6-1 and J is TRBJ2-1, with 11 bases that match TRBD2. The CDR3 has 17 amino acids. Looked up from germline, CDR1 is MNHNS and CDR2 is SASEGT. Unmatched junction bases numbered 7, after V lost 4 bases and J lost 2 bases.

This clone appeared once. CDR3 sequence: CASSPKGGYSYEQYF. The DNA for the CDR3 is TGTGCCAGCAGTCCCAAGGGGGGCTACTCCTACGAGCAGTACTTC. V usage is TRBV28 and J usage is TRBJ2-7; D tentatively reads TRBD1 or TRBD2 (6 bases each). Germline V gene sequence: CDR1 MDHEN, CDR2 SYDVKM. Trimming cost V 5 bases and J 0 bases, with 14 bases left between them. The CDR3 has 15 amino acids.

The chain couples TRBV19 to TRBJ1-3; D call uncertain. The V gene lost 3 bases and the J gene lost 4 bases, with 13 bases spanning the gap. CDR3 size: 15 residues. CDR1 LNHDA and CDR2 SQIVND come from the germline V gene (reference sequence). In nucleotides, the CDR3 is TGTGCCAGTAGTATCGGCAGCTCGCACGGAAACACCATATATTTT. This encodes CASSIGSSHGNTIYF. The full variable domain, completed using reference TRBV19 and TRBJ1-3, is DGGITQSPKYLFRKEGQNVTLSCEQNLNHDAMYWYRQDPGQGLRLIYYSQIVNDFQKGDIAEGYSVSREKKESFPLTVTSAQKNPTAFYLCASSIGSSHGNTIYFGEGSWLTVV.

This clone has only one observation. This rearrangement joins TRBV6-2 or TRBV6-3 to TRBJ1-1, with a tentative D call TRBD1 (5 bases). Germline assignment: CDR1 MNHEY and CDR2 SVGEGT. This CDR3 is built from 13 residues. The V end was cut by 5 bases, the J end by 6 bases, with 13 bases between. CDR3 DNA sequence: TGTGCCAGCAGTACTACTCGACAGTCTGAAGCTTTCTTT. The encoded protein is CASSTTRQSEAFF.

In its sample, this clone was seen once. J is TRBJ1-2 and V is TRBV19, with D perhaps matching TRBD1 (6 bases). V lost 6 bases and J lost 4, with 12 bases in between. The CDR3 sequence is 13 residues long. The germline V gene has CDR1 LNHDA and CDR2 SQIVND (reference sequence). CDR3 coding DNA: TGTGCCAGTAGCCCACAGGGCCCCTATGGCTACACCTTC. This gives the protein CASSPQGPYGYTF.

The chain couples TRBV7-2 to TRBJ1-1, with 7 positions matching TRBD1. The CDR3 has 14 residues. CDR1 and CDR2 (germline): SGHTA, FQGNSA. The V gene end was trimmed by 5 bases and the J gene end by 1 base; junction bases not matched to a gene: 4. DNA of the CDR3: TGTGCCAGCAGCCGCACAGGGGCGAACACTGAAGCTTTCTTT. It specifies CASSRTGANTEAFF.

The gene calls are TRBV28 and TRBJ2-5; D possibly uses TRBD1 or TRBD2 (5 bases each). CDR1 and CDR2 from the germline V gene are MDHEN and SYDVKM. The germline V and J ends were trimmed by 6 bases and 2 bases, with 16 bases remaining between them. The CDR3 sequence is 15 residues long. The CDR3 spells CASSLGAGPQETQYF. The CDR3 nucleotides are TGTGCCAGCAGCCTCGGGGCCGGGCCTCAAGAGACCCAGTACTTC.

This rearrangement joins TRBV6-5 to TRBJ2-5, with 10 bases fitting TRBD2. CDR1 and CDR2 from the germline V gene are MNHEY and SVGAGI. After removal of 3 bases from V and 1 base from J, the junction contained 2 bases not matched to a gene. CDR3 length: 15 residues. In DNA form, the CDR3 reads TGTGCCAGCAGTTATCTAGCGGGGGCCCAAGAGACCCAGTACTTC. Its protein is CASSYLAGAQETQYF.

The rearrangement uses TRBV20-1 and TRBJ2-1, with TRBD1 as a possible D gene (5 bases). The germline CDR1 and CDR2 sequences are DFQATT and SNEGSKA (reference sequence). The CDR3 extends over 11 amino acids. Trimming cost V 2 bases and J 6 bases, with 5 bases left between them. In DNA, the CDR3 is TGCAGTGCTAGACAGGGCAATGAGCAGTTCTTC. Translation gives CSARQGNEQFF.

This rearrangement joins TRBV20-1 to TRBJ1-2, with TRBD1 as a possible D gene (5 bases). Germline V gene data show CDR1 as DFQATT and CDR2 as SNEGSKA (reference sequence). V gave up 5 bases and J gave up 6 bases, with 10 bases separating them. There are 11 residues in the CDR3. In DNA, the CDR3 is TGCAGTGCTGCGTGGGGGAATGGCTACACCTTC. It specifies CSAAWGNGYTF.